This T cell receptor (beta chain) was sequenced during a study of regulatory T cells in long-lasting Graves disease. Study-level background: Recently diagnosed Graves' patients had received antithyroid drugs for under 3 months.

V lost 6 bases and J lost 4, with 18 bases in between. Germline loops: CDR1 SGHAT, CDR2 FQDESV (reference sequence). The CDR3 sequence is 15 residues long. Time point described: newly diagnosed GD, antithyroid drugs for less than 3 months. With RNA extracted from PBMCs as input, the TCR library was made. This clonotype was found many times. Building the TCR beta libraries relied on iRepertoire HTBI primers, and CDR3 regions underwent Arm-PCR. MiXCR was run by TCRdb on the multiplex PCR reads, yielding one entry per CDR3 protein. The data hold 300,000 to 400,000 distinct CDR3 sequences, with around 15% observed a single time. The same specimen was also included in a second study, on T cells in Graves' hyperthyroidism and ophthalmopathy. That work adds: Blood samples included most of the expanded thyroid clonotypes exceeding 0.001.

The sequence was obtained from a man in his forties with Graves disease. The starting material was peripheral blood mononuclear cells (PBMCs), obtained at new diagnosis, from a patient treated with antithyroid drugs. The chain employs TRBV11-1 and TRBJ2-5; weak D call: TRBD2 (6 bases). The CDR3 loop reads CASRPRDGLPETQYF. The CDR3 region has the DNA TGTGCCAGCAGACCTAGGGACGGACTACCAGAGACCCAGTACTTC.